These 6 T cell receptor beta chains share one sample of origin, sequenced in a study of OX40 agonist ivuxolimab in advanced cancers. The assay was immunoSEQ multiplex PCR, and TCRdb's table has in-frame clones only and misses some. The data hold nearly 50,000 clones, with around 80% observed a single time. The material sequenced was CD4+ or CD8+ T cells sorted from blood, taken in a trial of the OX40 agonist ivuxolimab. All receptors come from an adult with an advanced solid tumor such as melanoma, head and neck, liver or kidney cancer.

The chain combines TRBV11-2 with TRBJ1-1; 9 bases line up with TRBD1. The V gene's germline CDR1 is SGHAT and CDR2 FQNNGV. The ends lost 4 bases at V and 4 bases at J; junction bases unmatched: 7. This CDR3 has 15 residues. The CDR3 sequence: CASSWGQGSVTEAFF. In DNA, the CDR3 is TGTGCCAGCAGCTGGGGACAGGGCTCTGTCACTGAAGCTTTCTTT. Based on the CDR3 plus reference TRBV11-2 and TRBJ1-1, the full variable domain is EAGVAQSPRYKIIEKRQSVAFWCNPISGHATLYWYQQILGQGPKLLIQFQNNGVVDDSQLPKDRFSAERLKGVDSTLKIQPAKLEDSAVYLCASSWGQGSVTEAFFGQGTRLTVV.

This clone was seen only a few times. The chain combines TRBV2 with TRBJ2-1, with D maybe TRBD2 (6 bases). With 4 bases removed from V and 8 bases from J, the gap between germline ends came to 12 bases. CDR1 is SNHLY, CDR2 FYNNEI, per germline. CDR3 length equals 13 residues. The CDR3 protein is CASSAWAGHEQFF. DNA for the CDR3: TGTGCCAGCAGTGCATGGGCGGGGCATGAGCAGTTCTTC.

Here the CDR3 DNA reads TGTGCCAGCAGTCCCTATTCCCAAGGGTCCTACGAGCAGTACTTC. Translated, it gives CASSPYSQGSYEQYF. V and J are TRBV6-1 and TRBJ2-7; D uncertain. Looked up from germline, CDR1 is MNHNS and CDR2 is SASEGT. The V end lost 5 bases, the J end lost 1 base, and 15 bases lay between the germline ends. The CDR3 spans 15 residues.

In nucleotides, the CDR3 is TGCAGCGTTGCGGGACAGGCCATAGCTAACTATGGCTACACCTTC. It yields the protein CSVAGQAIANYGYTF. The chain recombines TRBV29-1 with TRBJ1-2; 8 bases agree with TRBD1. Germline V gives CDR1 SQVTM, CDR2 ANQGSEA. The CDR3 has 15 amino acids. Trimming at V came to 4 bases and at J to 0 bases, leaving 7 bases not matched to a gene.

The V and J genes are TRBV27 and TRBJ1-1; D gene unclear. Trimming pared 0 bases from V and 0 bases from J, leaving 17 bases between. The CDR3 has 18 amino acids. Germline values: CDR1 MNHEY, CDR2 SMNVEV (reference sequence). This CDR3 reads CASSLSVVRADMNTEAFF. CDR3 DNA sequence: TGTGCCAGCAGTTTATCAGTAGTAAGGGCAGACATGAACACTGAAGCTTTCTTT.

Within the sample, this clone is medium-sized. The V and J genes are TRBV19 and TRBJ1-5; D gene ambiguous. The germline gives CDR1 LNHDA, CDR2 SQIVND (reference sequence). The CDR3 contains 15 residues. Trimming cost V 3 bases and J 2 bases, with 11 bases left between them. The chain's CDR3 is CASSMTGGGNQPQHF. As DNA, the CDR3 is TGTGCCAGTAGTATGACGGGCGGTGGCAATCAGCCCCAGCATTTT.